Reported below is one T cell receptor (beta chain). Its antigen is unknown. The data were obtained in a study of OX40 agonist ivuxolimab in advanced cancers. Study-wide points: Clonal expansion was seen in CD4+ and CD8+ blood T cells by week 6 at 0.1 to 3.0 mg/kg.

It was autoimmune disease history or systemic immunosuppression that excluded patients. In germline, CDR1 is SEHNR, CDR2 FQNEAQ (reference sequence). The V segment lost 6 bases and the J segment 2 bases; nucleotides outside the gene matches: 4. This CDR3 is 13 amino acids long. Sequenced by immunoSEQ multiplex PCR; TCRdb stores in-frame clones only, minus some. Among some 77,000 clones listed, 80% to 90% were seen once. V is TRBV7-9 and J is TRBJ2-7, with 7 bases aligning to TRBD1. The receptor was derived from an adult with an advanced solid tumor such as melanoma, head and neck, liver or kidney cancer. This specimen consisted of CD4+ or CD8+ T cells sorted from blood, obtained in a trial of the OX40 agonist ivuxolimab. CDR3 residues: CASRPTGAYEQYF. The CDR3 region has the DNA TGTGCCAGCAGGCCTACAGGGGCCTACGAGCAGTACTTC.